This paragraph covers one T cell receptor beta chain sequence. The data are from a study of blood T cell repertoires in COVID-19. Background on the study: Sources were T cells, B-cell-depleted T cells, or PBMCs; the material itself was cDNA or gDNA.

Sequencing was performed with immunoSEQ multiplex PCR; in TCRdb, only in-frame clones are kept and a portion is missing. The sample includes 400,000 to 550,000 clones, roughly nine tenths of them seen just once. The germline CDR1 and CDR2 sequences are MDHEN and SYDVKM. V gave up 8 bases and J gave up 1 base; unmatched junction bases: 3. CDR3 length: 13 residues. The clonotype comes from a woman younger than 30 with acute COVID-19. The J gene is TRBJ2-7, the V gene TRBV28; 9 bases match TRBD1. The sequenced sample consisted of PBMCs or T cells enriched from blood (not recorded which). DNA of the CDR3: TGTGCCAGCGTAGGGACAGGGTCCTACGAGCAGTACTTC. This translates into CASVGTGSYEQYF.